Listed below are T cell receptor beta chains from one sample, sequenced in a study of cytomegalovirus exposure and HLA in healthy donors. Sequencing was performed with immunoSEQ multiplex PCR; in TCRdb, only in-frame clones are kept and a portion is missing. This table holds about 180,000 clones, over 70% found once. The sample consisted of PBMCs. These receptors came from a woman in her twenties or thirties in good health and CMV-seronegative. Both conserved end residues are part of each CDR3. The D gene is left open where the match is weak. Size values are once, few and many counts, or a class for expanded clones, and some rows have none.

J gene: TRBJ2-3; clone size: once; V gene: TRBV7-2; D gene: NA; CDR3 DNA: TGTGCCAGCAGCTTAACGCGGGAAGCCACAGATACGCAGTATTTT; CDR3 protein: CASSLTREATDTQYF
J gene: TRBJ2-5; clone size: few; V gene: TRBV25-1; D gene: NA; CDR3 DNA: TGTGCCAGCAGTGAACTAGGGGTCGAAGCAAAAGAGACCCAGTACTTC; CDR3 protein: CASSELGVEAKETQYF
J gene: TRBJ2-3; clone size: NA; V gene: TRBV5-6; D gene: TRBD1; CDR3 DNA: TGTGCCAGCAGTCAGGGGGCCGCAGATACGCAGTATTTT; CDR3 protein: CASSQGAADTQYF
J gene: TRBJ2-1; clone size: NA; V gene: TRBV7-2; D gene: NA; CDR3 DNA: TGTGCCAGCAGCTTACTCGCGGAGTATGAGCAGTTCTTC; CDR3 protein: CASSLLAEYEQFF
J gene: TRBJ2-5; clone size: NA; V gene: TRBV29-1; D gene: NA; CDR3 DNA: TGCAGCGTTCTTTTCGCGCGGGTAAGCCAAGAGACCCAGTACTTC; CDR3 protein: CSVLFARVSQETQYF
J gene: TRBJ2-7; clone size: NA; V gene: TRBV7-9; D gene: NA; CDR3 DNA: TGTGCCAGCAGCTTAGCGAAATCAGGTTCCAACGAGCAGTACTTC; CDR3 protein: CASSLAKSGSNEQYF
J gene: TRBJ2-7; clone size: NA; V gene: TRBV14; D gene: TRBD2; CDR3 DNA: TGTGCCAGCAGCCAAGGGATAGCGGGAGTGTACGAGCAGTACTTC; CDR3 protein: CASSQGIAGVYEQYF
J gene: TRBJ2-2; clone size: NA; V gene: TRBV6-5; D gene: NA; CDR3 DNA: TGTGCCAGCACCGGGAGCGCCACCGGGGAGCTGTTTTTT; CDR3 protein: CASTGSATGELFF
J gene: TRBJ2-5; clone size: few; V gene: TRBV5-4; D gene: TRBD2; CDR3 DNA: TGTGCCAGCAGCTCGGGGGGGAAAGAGACCCAGTACTTC; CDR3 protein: CASSSGGKETQYF
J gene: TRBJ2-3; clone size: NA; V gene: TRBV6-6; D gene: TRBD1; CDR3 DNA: TGTGCCAGCAGATCGAGACAGGGGGCATTAGATACGCAGTATTTT; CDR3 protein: CASRSRQGALDTQYF
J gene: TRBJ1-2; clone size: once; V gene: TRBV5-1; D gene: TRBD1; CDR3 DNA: TGCGCCAGCAGCGTCGGGACAGGGTATGGCTACACCTTC; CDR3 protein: CASSVGTGYGYTF
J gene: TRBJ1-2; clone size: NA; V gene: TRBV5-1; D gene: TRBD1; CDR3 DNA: TGCGCCAGCAGCTTGGAGGGGGCAGCCTACTATGGCTACACCTTC; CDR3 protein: CASSLEGAAYYGYTF
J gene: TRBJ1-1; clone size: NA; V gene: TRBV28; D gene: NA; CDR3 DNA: TGTGCCAGCAGTTTTGGGGCAGCTGAAGCTTTCTTT; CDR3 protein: CASSFGAAEAFF